A selection of T cell receptor beta chains follows, all from one sample in a study of T cell responses to AZD1222 COVID-19 vaccine. Measured with immunoSEQ multiplex PCR; TCRdb has only the in-frame clones, and not every one. Here the sample spans approximately 220,000 clones, more than 85% being singletons. The sample here was peripheral blood, taken on day 0 of MenACWY control vaccination. The receptors originated from an adult in good health. CDR3s include the opening cysteine and the closing phenylalanine or tryptophan. Fields, in order: J gene, V gene, CDR3 protein.

>TRBJ2-7|TRBV7-2
CASRKGYEQYF
>TRBJ1-5|TRBV10-2
CASSENSNQPQHF
>TRBJ1-2|TRBV18
CASSPDSYYGYTF
>TRBJ2-6|TRBV7-9
CASSLAGTAALGANVLTF
>TRBJ1-2|TRBV3-1/TRBV3-2
CASSADLGAGYTF
>TRBJ1-5|TRBV7-2
CASSYGQFSNQPQHF
>TRBJ2-6|TRBV5-1
CASSLEVSGGAGANVLTF
>TRBJ2-1|TRBV23-1
CASSVLVSSYNEQFF
>TRBJ2-3|TRBV27
CASSPGTGTSTDTQYF
>TRBJ1-6|TRBV3-1/TRBV3-2
CASRDYNSPLHF
>TRBJ1-1|TRBV7-2
CASSRLARGAGTEAFF
>TRBJ1-1|TRBV6-6
CASRRGQGITEAFF
>TRBJ1-2|TRBV29-1
CSVEDRVNGYTF
>TRBJ2-2|TRBV19
CASKQTGELFF
>TRBJ1-1|TRBV12-3/TRBV12-4
CASSSATGEAFF
>TRBJ1-2|TRBV18
CASSPAGVFSGYTF
>TRBJ2-7|TRBV12-3/TRBV12-4
CASSPGQNYEQYF
>TRBJ1-4|TRBV28
CASRVGTGLREKLFF
>TRBJ2-1|TRBV3-1/TRBV3-2
CASSPQTLGEQFF
>TRBJ1-4|TRBV18
CASSETLTATNEKLFF
>TRBJ1-1|TRBV12-5
CASGFEVNTEAFF
>TRBJ1-6|TRBV6-1
CASSDDRGTYNSPLHF
>TRBJ2-5|TRBV5-4
CASSFDRQETQYF
>TRBJ1-5|TRBV7-2
CASRGQGGANQPQHF
>TRBJ1-3|TRBV3-1/TRBV3-2
CASSQVTRTGNTIYF
>TRBJ1-2|TRBV5-1
CASSHGTGYGYTF
>TRBJ1-1|TRBV27
CASSTGSYTEAFF
>TRBJ2-4|TRBV3-1/TRBV3-2
CASSTTGGGGAKNIQYF
>TRBJ2-3|TRBV15
CATRQGGLGTDTQYF
>TRBJ2-2|TRBV19
CASSISSGGELFF
>TRBJ1-4|TRBV3-1/TRBV3-2
CASSPNAGAVEKLFF
>TRBJ1-3|TRBV4-2
CASSQWMGSGNTIYF
>TRBJ2-3|TRBV6-6
CASSYSRDTQYF
>TRBJ1-6|TRBV7-6
CASSPGQGYNSPLHF
>TRBJ1-2|TRBV28
CASAPQARGGYTF
>TRBJ1-2|TRBV4-3
CASSQERGWGVYYGYTF
>TRBJ1-1|TRBV5-6
CASSWGWQTEAFF
>TRBJ2-3|TRBV4-2
CASSQGGPDTDTQYF
>TRBJ2-7|TRBV30
CAYNGGLSYEQYF
>TRBJ2-2|TRBV3-1/TRBV3-2
CASSQASGGYTGELFF
>TRBJ2-5|TRBV18
CASSPSGVETQYF
>TRBJ1-1|TRBV2
CASSEAKILLKAFF
>TRBJ1-4|TRBV3-1/TRBV3-2
CASSQIAGFNEKLFF
>TRBJ2-3|TRBV5-1
CASSLGQDTDTQYF
>TRBJ2-7|TRBV3-1/TRBV3-2
CASSPRGQTLSYEQYF
>TRBJ2-4|TRBV4-3
CASSQEMSTGGTFKNIQYF
>TRBJ1-1|TRBV9
CASSLLQGGNTEAFF
>TRBJ1-2|TRBV28
CATKFPAGSDF
>TRBJ1-4|TRBV4-3
CASSQKTGVNEKLFF
>TRBJ1-5|TRBV19
CASRWGQGNQPQHF
>TRBJ2-3|TRBV3-1/TRBV3-2
CASSQWDTQYF
>TRBJ2-3|TRBV6-5
CASSYSGTQYF
>TRBJ1-5|TRBV6-2/TRBV6-3
CASSSGRGNQPQHF
>TRBJ2-2|TRBV7-2
CASSQTGTTTGELFF
>TRBJ2-7|TRBV6-5
CATNTGTGASYEQYF
>TRBJ1-1|TRBV6-4
CASSLTKGGNTEAFF
>TRBJ2-2|TRBV19
CASSRGQGNTGELFF
>TRBJ2-7|TRBV4-3
CASSQDADSLDEQYF
>TRBJ1-6|TRBV6-5
CASTRQGANSPLHF